This T cell receptor beta chain was retrieved from a study of cytomegalovirus exposure and HLA in healthy donors. The PCR made use of 60 Vbeta and 13 Jbeta primers. Assay: immunoSEQ multiplex PCR; the TCRdb copy retains only in-frame clones and omits some. The table records approximately 140,000 clones, 65% to 80% of them present only once. This clone was picked up one time. The antigen is not known. CDR3 length: 16 amino acids. From germline, CDR1 is PRHDT and CDR2 FYEKMQ (reference sequence). V shed 3 bases and J 4 bases; nucleotides not matched to a gene: 7. Study outcomes and limitations: The majority of CMV-associated TCR beta chains were reported as apparently HLA-restricted in a later analysis. Rarity marked most TCR sequences, yet some public TCRs occurred in many donors.

The clonotype was recovered from a male donor in good health and CMV-seropositive. The sample consisted of PBMCs. The chain has TRBV13 and TRBJ2-3; the match to TRBD2 covers 10 bases. The DNA for the CDR3 is TGTGCCAGCAGCTTCGGTCTAGCGGGAGTGGCAGATACGCAGTATTTT. Amino acids: CASSFGLAGVADTQYF.